The sequence of this T cell receptor beta chain was determined in a study of CD8+CD57+ T cells in acquired aplastic anemia. Flow cytometry had shown expanded CD8+CD57+ cells in the patients chosen for sequencing. Investigators profiled TCR beta VDJ and CDR3 from genomic DNA template. TCRdb re-derived calls from the reads in MiXCR, one entry per CDR3 protein. The data contain around 170,000 distinct CDR3 sequences, approximately 50% of them singletons. Germline loops: CDR1 SQVTM, CDR2 ANQGSEA. V lost 6 bases to trimming and J lost 1 base, with 11 bases between them. There are 13 residues in the CDR3. This rearrangement joins TRBV29-1 to TRBJ2-3; D tentatively reads TRBD1 or TRBD2 (5 bases each). Material for sequencing was sorted CD4+, CD8+, or CD8+CD57+ T cells (not recorded which) from PBMCs. This clonotype was sampled from a human donor with aplastic anemia. For the CDR3, the DNA is TGCAGCGTCCGGGACGGAGGCACAGATACGCAGTATTTT. It yields the protein CSVRDGGTDTQYF.